This T cell receptor (beta chain) was identified in a study of identical twins (dated by TCRdb to the mid-2010s). In terms of the full investigation: The study deep-sequenced TCR alpha and beta repertoires from monozygotic twins, unrelated adults of various ages and cord blood to test whether fetal clonotypes persist. Replicate twin experiments were performed at different times using different library preparation protocols to rule out contamination.

The germline V end is reduced by 1 base and the J end by 3 bases; junction bases left unmatched: 4. Based on the germline V gene (reference sequence), the CDR1 and CDR2 sequences are LGHDT and YNNKEL. The CDR3 numbers 16 residues from cysteine through phenylalanine. Only CDR3 DNA remains: 48 bases, in frame from the first base. Only healthy Caucasian donors were included. The twin cohort consisted of three pairs of female monozygotic twins, all aged about 18 to 30 years. Peripheral blood mononuclear cells were the source from which RNA for the TCR libraries was isolated. The sample holds a few counts of this clonotype. Its antigen is still unknown. No much larger clone is present one base from it, and per-base qualities are unavailable. Receptor amplification or capture employed 5' RACE. Sequencer: Illumina HiSeq 2000. Template switching added a universal primer binding site, and the final cDNA carried a unique molecular identifier that allowed TCR cDNA molecules to be counted accurately. Specific primers in the conserved constant-segment region were used to synthesize first-strand cDNA for TCR alpha and beta chains. Each cDNA library was double barcoded, with a SMART-Mk sample barcode plus Illumina barcodes, to control for contamination. Two successive PCR steps introduced TruSeq adapter sequences along with Illumina sample barcodes. The TCR alpha and beta cDNA libraries were sequenced on the Illumina HiSeq platform using custom primers. The original methods were these. MiGEC processed the raw reads to extract unique molecular identifiers, while MiXCR was used to determine the CDR3 positions. For each individual, recombination models were inferred using an EM algorithm with the repgenHMM and IGoR tools. The analysis of shared clonotypes was done with the tcR package in R, with sharing normalized by the product of cloneset sizes. To study raw recombination free of thymic and clonal selection effects, out-of-frame nonproductive sequences were analyzed. The public reads were reanalyzed by TCRdb: fastp trimming at Q25, MiXCR alignment, in-frame beta chains only. When rows share a CDR3 protein, they turn into one entry using the most common DNA and genes. In this record, the V and J calls reflect TCRdb's handling and not the investigators' own analysis. In this sample the table shows 750,000 to 950,000 distinct CDR3 sequences, 9% to 15% of which occur a single time. The ten largest clonotypes hold around 1.5% of the sample.

Results the study describes overall, beyond this receptor: Invariant T cells such as MAIT and iNKT could partly confound zero-insertion analyses, although diverse VJ usage argued against such confounding for most clonotypes. In monozygotic twins, out-of-frame TCR alpha sharing was systematically underestimated by recombination models, although the models agreed with sharing between unrelated individuals. Because the same donors could not be followed over many years, conclusions were based on cross-sectional statistical analysis. Abundant cord blood beta clonotypes had fewer insertions, young adult naive repertoires showed a similar but weaker trend, and memory repertoires showed no such trend. Compared with coincidental sharing between unrelated individuals, out-of-frame TCR alpha sequences shared between twins showed an excess of sequences with low generation probability. A weaker excess of twin sharing was found in beta out-of-frame sequences because the signal-to-noise ratio was lowered by fewer shared sequences.

The sample was also reused in another study, on yellow fever vaccine responses in identical twins. In that second paper, the authors write: According to the authors, in identical twins the way T cells responded to vaccination appeared partly convergent and partly personalized. The study precisely tracked vaccine-responding T cell clones in identical twins.

The sequencing sample was made of PBMCs. This chain is built from TRBV3-1 and TRBJ2-4, with 9 central nucleotides matching TRBD2. The receptor was derived from a woman aged 18-35 years in good health. The CDR3 in this case is CASSQVAGENKNIQYF. The DNA sequence follows: TGTGCCAGCAGCCAAGTAGCGGGGGAGAACAAAAACATTCAGTACTTC.